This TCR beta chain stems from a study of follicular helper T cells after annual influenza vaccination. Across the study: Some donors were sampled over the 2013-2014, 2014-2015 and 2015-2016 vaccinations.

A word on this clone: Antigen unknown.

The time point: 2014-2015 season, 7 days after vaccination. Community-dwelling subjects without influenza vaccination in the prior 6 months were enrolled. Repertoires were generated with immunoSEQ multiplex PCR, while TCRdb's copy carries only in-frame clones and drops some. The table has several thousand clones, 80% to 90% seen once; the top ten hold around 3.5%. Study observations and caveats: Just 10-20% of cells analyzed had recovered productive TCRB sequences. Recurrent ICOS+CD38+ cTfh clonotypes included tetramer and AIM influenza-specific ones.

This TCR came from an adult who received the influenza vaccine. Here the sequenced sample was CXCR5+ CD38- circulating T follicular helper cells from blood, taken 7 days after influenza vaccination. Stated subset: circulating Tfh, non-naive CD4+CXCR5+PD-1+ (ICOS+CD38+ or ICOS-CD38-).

CDR3 residues: CASSMYVSGTHNEQFF. CDR3 nucleotide sequence: TGTGCCAGTAGTATGTATGTAAGCGGGACTCACAATGAGCAGTTCTTC. The rearrangement uses TRBV19 and TRBJ2-1; 7 positions match TRBD2. CDR1 LNHDA and CDR2 SQIVND come from the germline V gene (reference sequence). V trimming: 3 bases; J trimming: 5 bases; junction bases outside the gene matches: 10. CDR3 length: 16 amino acids.